The 2 T cell receptor beta chains below all came from one sample that was sequenced in a study of graft-versus-host responses after intestinal transplantation. Their recognized antigens are unknown. This table comes from immunoSEQ multiplex PCR, and its TCRdb copy is limited to in-frame clones, with some not included. The sample records approximately 110,000 clones, approximately 93% being singletons. The sequencing here drew on unstimulated CD8+ T cells sorted from spleen or lymph node cells, taken before transplant. The receptors here all came from a human donor who was the organ donor for an intestinal transplant.

The chain joins TRBV5-1 to TRBJ2-1; TRBD1 matches at 7 bases. In germline, CDR1 is SGHRS, CDR2 YFSETQ. The CDR3 runs to 14 residues. The J segment lost 9 bases and the V segment lost 1 base, leaving 7 bases of the junction unmatched. The CDR3 nucleotides read TGCGCCAGCAGCTTGCGACAGGGAGTAAGTGAGCAGTTCTTC. Translating it yields CASSLRQGVSEQFF.

This CDR3 is CASREDRVANYGYTF. In nucleotides, the CDR3 is TGTGCCAGCAGGGAAGACAGGGTGGCTAACTATGGCTACACCTTC. The chain joins TRBV5-5 to TRBJ1-2, with TRBD1 identical over 7 bases. V dropped 5 bases and J dropped 0; count of bases not matched to a gene: 7. Germline V gives CDR1 SGHKS, CDR2 YYEKEE (reference sequence). The CDR3 spans 15 residues.